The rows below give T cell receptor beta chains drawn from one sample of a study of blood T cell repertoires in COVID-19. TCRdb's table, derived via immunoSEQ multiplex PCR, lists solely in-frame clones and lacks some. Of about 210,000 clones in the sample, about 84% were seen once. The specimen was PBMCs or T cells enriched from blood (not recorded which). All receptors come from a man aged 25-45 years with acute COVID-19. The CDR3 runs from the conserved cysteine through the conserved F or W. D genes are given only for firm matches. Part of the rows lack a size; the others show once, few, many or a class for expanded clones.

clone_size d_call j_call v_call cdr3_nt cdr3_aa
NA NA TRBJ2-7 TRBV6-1 TGTGCCAGCAGTGATCAGAAGGTGGCAGGGGTCTCCTACGAGCAGTACTTC CASSDQKVAGVSYEQYF
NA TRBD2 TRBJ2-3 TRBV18 TGTGCCAGCTTACTAGCGGGGGGCCTCCAAAGCACAGATACGCAGTATTTT CASLLAGGLQSTDTQYF
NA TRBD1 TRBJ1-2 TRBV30 TGTGCCCTCGCCCCCTCCACCATGGTCGAACAGGGGAACTATGGCTACACCTTC CALAPSTMVEQGNYGYTF
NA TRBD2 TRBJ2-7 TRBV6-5 TGTGCCAGCAGTTACCGAGCGGGACTTCCCTACGAGCAGTACTTC CASSYRAGLPYEQYF
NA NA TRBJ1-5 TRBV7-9 TGTGCCAGCAGCTTAGCGCTAGGTGAAGTCCAGCCCCAGCATTTT CASSLALGEVQPQHF
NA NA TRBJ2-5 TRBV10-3 TGTGCCATCAGTGAGTCGTCAAGAGGGACCCAGTACTTC CAISESSRGTQYF
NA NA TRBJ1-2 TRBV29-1 TGCAGCGTTGAAGTTCAGGGGACTAACTATGGCTACACCTTC CSVEVQGTNYGYTF
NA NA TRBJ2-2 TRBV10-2 TGCGCCAGCAGTGGCCGGTCCACCGGGGAGCTGTTTTTT CASSGRSTGELFF
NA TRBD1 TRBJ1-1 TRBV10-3 TGTGCCACCAGCGGGCCGGGACAGGCCAACACTGAAGCTTTCTTT CATSGPGQANTEAFF
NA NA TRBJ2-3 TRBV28 TGTGCCAGCAGCCCCCCCCCTCCTAAGGATACGCAGTATTTT CASSPPPPKDTQYF
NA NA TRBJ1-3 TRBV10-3 TGTGCCATCAGTGTACCTCGGAGCTCTGGAAACACCATATATTTT CAISVPRSSGNTIYF
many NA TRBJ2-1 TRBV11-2 TGTGCCAGCAGCCCGGGGAATGAGCAGTTCTTC CASSPGNEQFF
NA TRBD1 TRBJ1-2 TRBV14 TGTGCCAGCAGTCGTTTTGGACTGGACAGGGGAAATTATGGCTACACCTTC CASSRFGLDRGNYGYTF
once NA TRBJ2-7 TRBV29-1 TGCAGCGTTCGACACCTCTCCTACGAGCAGTACTTC CSVRHLSYEQYF
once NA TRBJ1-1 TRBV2 TGTGCCAGCAACCCAGGGGACACTGAAGCTTTCTTT CASNPGDTEAFF
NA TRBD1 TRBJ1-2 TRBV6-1 TGTGCCAGCAGTGAAGCACAGGGGACCCTCTATGGCTACACCTTC CASSEAQGTLYGYTF
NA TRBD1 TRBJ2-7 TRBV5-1 TGCGCCAGCAGCTTGGTGGGACAGGGAGCGAGGGAGCAGTACTTC CASSLVGQGAREQYF
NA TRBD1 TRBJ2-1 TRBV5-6 TGTGCCAGCAGCTCCCGGGACAGGGTTTCCTACAATGAGCAGTTCTTC CASSSRDRVSYNEQFF
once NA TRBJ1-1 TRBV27 TGTGCCAGCAGTTTTGCAGGGGCCGTATACACTGAAGCTTTCTTT CASSFAGAVYTEAFF
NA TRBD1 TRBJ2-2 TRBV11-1 TGTGCCAGCAGCTTAGACCCGGGACAGGGAGGATCGGAGCTGTTTTTT CASSLDPGQGGSELFF
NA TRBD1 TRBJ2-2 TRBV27 TGTGCCAGCAGTTTGAGCGGACAGGGGCCAATTAGAGCTGTGCGGGAGCTGTTTTTT CASSLSGQGPIRAVRELFF
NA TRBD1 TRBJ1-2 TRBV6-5 TGTGCCAGCACCCTCAGCAGGGGGCATAACTATGGCTACACCTTC CASTLSRGHNYGYTF
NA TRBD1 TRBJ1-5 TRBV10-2 TGCGCCAGCACTCAGGACAGGGAAAGGTATCAGCCCCAGCATTTT CASTQDRERYQPQHF
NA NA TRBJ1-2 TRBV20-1 TGCAGTGCTAGACCGAACTATGGCTACACCTTC CSARPNYGYTF
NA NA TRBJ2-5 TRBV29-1 TGCAGCGTGGGGGGTGTTTTTTGGGGAACTGGGCAAGAGACCCAGTACTTC CSVGGVFWGTGQETQYF
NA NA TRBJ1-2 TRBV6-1 TGTGCCAGCAGTGAAGTCGGGTATGGCTACACCTTC CASSEVGYGYTF
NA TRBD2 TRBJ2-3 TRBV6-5 TGTGCCAGCAGTTGGCCACTAGCGGGGTACACAGATACGCAGTATTTT CASSWPLAGYTDTQYF